This T cell receptor beta chain was found in a study of T cell responses to AZD1222 COVID-19 vaccine. Points from the study as a whole: Spike was spanned by vaccine-associated CD4 TCRs, with dominance at 160-218 and 743-854. Unmutated regions of variants are reportedly targeted by nearly half of spike-specific TCRs. Repertoires were collected only later (after the peak T cell response had occurred). Donors were mostly white British, more females; clonal diversity possibly underestimated.

The CDR3 sequence is 15 residues long. The V end lost 1 base, the J end lost 8 bases, and 14 bases lay between the germline ends. Per germline, CDR1 LGHNA and CDR2 YNFKEQ. TCRdb keeps only in-frame clones here, not all; method: immunoSEQ multiplex PCR. The sample has more than 95,000 clones; about 85% are singletons. On this clone: Its antigen is undetermined.

The genes are TRBV4-2 and TRBJ1-4; D is uncertain. Sequencing used peripheral blood, obtained on day 0 of AZD1222 vaccination. This TCR derives from an adult in good health. CDR3 coding DNA: TGTGCCAGCAGCCAAGTTGGGTCAGGAGGAGAAAAACTGTTTTTT. Amino acid sequence: CASSQVGSGGEKLFF.